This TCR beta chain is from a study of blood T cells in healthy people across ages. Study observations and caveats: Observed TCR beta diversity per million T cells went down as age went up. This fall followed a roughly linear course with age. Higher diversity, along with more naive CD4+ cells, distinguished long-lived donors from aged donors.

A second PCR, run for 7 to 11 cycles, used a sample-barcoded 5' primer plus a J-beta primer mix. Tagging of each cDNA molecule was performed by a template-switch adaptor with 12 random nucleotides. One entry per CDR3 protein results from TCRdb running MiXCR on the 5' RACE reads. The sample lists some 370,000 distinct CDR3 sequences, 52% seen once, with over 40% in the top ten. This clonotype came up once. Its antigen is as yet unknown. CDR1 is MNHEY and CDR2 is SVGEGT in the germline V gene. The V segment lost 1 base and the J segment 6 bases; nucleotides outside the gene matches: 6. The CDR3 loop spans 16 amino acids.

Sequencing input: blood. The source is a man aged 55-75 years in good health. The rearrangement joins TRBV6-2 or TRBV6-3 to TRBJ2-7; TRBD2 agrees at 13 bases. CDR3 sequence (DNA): TGTGCCAGCAGTTACTGGGCGGGACTAGCGGGAAGCGAGCAGTACTTC. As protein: CASSYWAGLAGSEQYF.